This T cell receptor beta chain was sequenced for a study of shared clonotypes between healthy human individuals. Whole-study findings and limits: Among donors, the sharing of clonotypes was expected to be influenced by sequencing depth.

Concerning this clone itself: Its target is unknown.

In the source study's methods: Filtering differed since immunoSEQ provided only junctions, with no quality scores. Sequencing was performed with immunoSEQ multiplex PCR; in TCRdb, only in-frame clones are kept and a portion is missing. D and trimming were read from the DNA, whereas the V and J calls and clone size are those reported in that table. Of some 87,000 clones in the sample, approximately 75% were seen once. The V gene lost 1 base and the J gene lost 3 bases, with 7 bases spanning the gap. Germline lookup yields CDR1 SGHNT and CDR2 YYREEE (reference sequence). This CDR3 region has 13 residues. The authors combined CD45RO+ cells with CCR7-negative CD45RA+ TemRA cells as CD8 memory.

The chain couples TRBV5-4 to TRBJ1-1; D might be TRBD1 (6 bases). This receptor was taken from a man between 25 and 39 years old in good health. Sequencing input: memory CD8+ T cells sorted from blood. Subset denoted: CD45RO+ cells pooled with CCR7-negative TemRA cells. CDR3 residues: CASSLTGYTEAFF. The CDR3 bases are TGTGCCAGCAGCTTGACAGGGTACACTGAAGCTTTCTTT.